The 26 T cell receptor beta chains reported below all come from one sample, sequenced in a study of shared clonotypes between healthy human individuals. Generated by immunoSEQ multiplex PCR, the TCRdb table keeps only in-frame clones and is missing some. The top ten clones hold around 0.4% of a sample with 2 million to 2.5 million clones, roughly 90% of them seen once. Sequenced input: naive CD4+ T cells from PBMCs. Indicated subset: CD45RA+ positively selected. These receptor sequences come from a man between 18 and 35 years old in good health. Some clones in this sample may be carry-over from other donors' samples.

The chain is built from TRBV11-2 and TRBJ2-5; D gene uncertain. CDR1 and CDR2 (germline): SGHAT, FQNNGV. Trimming removed 3 bases at V and 0 bases at J, with 2 bases between. CDR3 length: 12 residues. CDR3 protein: CASSFHQETQYF. CDR3 in DNA: TGTGCCAGCAGCTTTCACCAAGAGACCCAGTACTTC.

V is TRBV12-5 and J is TRBJ1-1, with TRBD1 matching over 9 bases. The CDR3 has 16 residues. Germline V CDR1 and CDR2: LGHNT, FRNRAP. J gave up 7 bases and V 2 bases, and 11 bases lay outside the gene matches. The CDR3 nucleotides are TGTGCTAGTGGTTTGAACCTACAGGGGGCGCCCGTTGAAGCTTTCTTT. Translating gives CASGLNLQGAPVEAFF.

On this clone itself: Different DNA sequences within this sample yield the same CDR3. This sequence joins TRBV7-3 and TRBJ2-3; 8 bases agree with TRBD2. There are 15 residues in the CDR3. Germline trimming cut 6 bases from V and 0 bases from J; bases unmatched to any gene: 5. The germline gives CDR1 SGHTA, CDR2 FQGTGA. DNA for the CDR3: TGTGCCAGCAGTCTCCGGGGGGGAAGCACAGATACGCAGTATTTT. It encodes CASSLRGGSTDTQYF.

The chain combines TRBV5-1 with TRBJ2-3; the D is unclear. The CDR3 runs 14 residues. Germline CDR1 SGHRS, CDR2 YFSETQ. Trimming left V 0 bases short and J 4 bases short, with 9 bases between. The CDR3 coding sequence is TGCGCCAGCAGCTTGGACCAGGCCCCAGATACGCAGTATTTT. Amino acid sequence: CASSLDQAPDTQYF.

This clone was counted a few times. The chain employs TRBV29-1 and TRBJ1-1; D unresolved. This CDR3 comprises 11 residues. Deletions cut 7 bases from V and 1 base from J, with 7 bases between. The germline V gene has CDR1 SQVTM and CDR2 ANQGSEA. As DNA, the CDR3 is TGCAGCGCCGCTAAGAACACTGAAGCTTTCTTT. This translates into CSAAKNTEAFF.

The chain joins TRBV5-6 to TRBJ1-2; tentative D call: TRBD1 (5 bases). This CDR3 has 13 residues. Germline lookup yields CDR1 SGHDT and CDR2 YYEEEE. The germline V and J ends were trimmed by 3 bases and 4 bases, with 10 bases remaining between them. The chain's CDR3 is CASSSMGLYGYTF. For the CDR3, the DNA is TGTGCCAGCAGCTCTATGGGACTCTATGGCTACACCTTC.

The chain is built from TRBV5-6 and TRBJ1-6; D ambiguous. V was clipped by 4 bases and J by 19 bases, with 24 bases between them. The CDR3 loop spans 14 amino acids. Per the germline V gene, CDR1 is SGHDT and CDR2 is YYEEEE. This CDR3 reads CASSLRPTLSPSHF. The CDR3 coding sequence is TGTGCCAGCAGCCTCAGGCCCACCTTATCGCCCAGTCACTTT.

The chain carries TRBV6-1 and TRBJ2-7; 9 bases agree with TRBD1. The CDR3 covers 15 residues. Trimming cost V 6 bases and J 5 bases; bases outside gene matches: 11. Germline V gene lookup returns CDR1 MNHNS and CDR2 SASEGT. The CDR3 loop is CASRSGGQGTNEQYF. In DNA, the CDR3 is TGTGCCAGCAGATCCGGGGGACAGGGAACTAACGAGCAGTACTTC.

This clone was picked up a small number of times. The sample carries other DNA sequences with the same CDR3. This chain joins TRBV29-1 and TRBJ1-1, with D tentatively TRBD1 (5 bases). Deletions cut 4 bases from V and 4 bases from J, with 10 bases between. The CDR3 consists of 12 residues. Germline CDR1 is SQVTM and CDR2 is ANQGSEA. This CDR3 reads CSVVGGGTEAFF. The CDR3 DNA reads TGCAGCGTTGTGGGGGGAGGCACTGAAGCTTTCTTT.

The CDR3 DNA is TGTGCCACTGGACCCGGGGGCAGGCAGCCCCAGCATTTT. Amino acid sequence: CATGPGGRQPQHF. The J gene is TRBJ1-5, the V gene TRBV28, with a weak D call TRBD1 (6 bases). The CDR3 has 13 amino acids. Germline-derived CDR1 and CDR2 are MDHEN and SYDVKM. V was trimmed by 10 bases and J by 7 bases, leaving 17 bases between them.

V gene TRBV14 combines with J gene TRBJ2-1; unclear D gene. Per germline, CDR1 SGHDN and CDR2 FVKESK. The CDR3 covers 16 residues. The V and J ends lost 3 bases and 2 bases respectively, with 14 bases between them. Here the CDR3 reads CASSHFVRRAYNEQFF. As DNA, the CDR3 is TGTGCCAGCAGCCACTTCGTTAGGCGCGCCTACAATGAGCAGTTCTTC.

The V and J genes are TRBV6-1 and TRBJ1-1; D ambiguous. Looked up from germline, CDR1 is MNHNS and CDR2 is SASEGT. Trimming stripped 4 bases from V and 2 bases from J, with 5 bases between. The CDR3 is 12 residues long. The CDR3 loop is CASSVQNTEAFF. DNA of the CDR3: TGTGCCAGCAGTGTACAAAACACTGAAGCTTTCTTT.

V is TRBV18 and J is TRBJ2-1; D is ambiguous. In germline, CDR1 is KGHSH, CDR2 LQKENI. The CDR3 runs to 11 residues. V lost 6 bases and J lost 8, with 8 bases in between. Here the CDR3 reads CASSPIYEQFF. The CDR3 DNA sequence: TGTGCCAGCTCTCCCATCTATGAGCAGTTCTTC.

A note on this clone: At one end the junction does not follow the germline gene, possibly because of a read error. Other DNA sequences in this specimen translate into the identical CDR3. The V call is TRBV5-1, the J call TRBJ2-1, with D hard to call. CDR3 length equals 14 residues. Germline V gene data show CDR1 as SGHRS and CDR2 as YFSETQ. CDR3 loop: CASSLGLDYNEQFF. CDR3 sequence (DNA): TGTGCCAGCAGCTTGGGTCTAGATTACAATGAGCAGTTCTTC.

This clone was observed once. Other DNA sequences of this sample code for an identical CDR3. CDR3: CASSLGGGTGELFF. CDR3 nucleotides: TGTGCCAGCAGCTTAGGTGGGGGCACCGGGGAGCTGTTTTTT. J is TRBJ2-2 and V is TRBV7-2; D might be TRBD1 or TRBD2, each matching 5 bases. The V gene's germline CDR1 is SGHTA and CDR2 FQGNSA. Between the trimmed V and J ends, which lost 1 base and 4 bases, there was a span of 7 bases. The CDR3 loop spans 14 amino acids.

CDR3 sequence reads: CASSLRQGSAFF. CDR3 nucleotides: TGTGCCAGCAGTCTACGACAGGGTTCGGCTTTCTTT. V gene TRBV28 combines with J gene TRBJ1-1, with 7 bases fitting TRBD1. The V gene end was trimmed by 5 bases and the J gene end by 11 bases; junction bases not matched to a gene: 8. CDR3 length: 12 amino acids. CDR1 is MDHEN and CDR2 is SYDVKM in the germline V gene.

Here the CDR3 DNA reads TGTGCCAGCTCACCAGTCGCTAGCGCCTACAATGAGCAGTTCTTC. Translating it yields CASSPVASAYNEQFF. The genes are TRBV18 and TRBJ2-1; D is perhaps TRBD2 (6 bases). From germline, CDR1 is KGHSH and CDR2 LQKENI. Trimming stripped 2 bases from V and 2 bases from J, with 10 bases between. The CDR3 is made up of 15 amino acids.

J is TRBJ2-1 and V is TRBV10-3; 11 nucleotides agree with TRBD1. V lost 8 bases to trimming and J lost 5 bases; unmatched junction nucleotides: 5. The CDR3 spans 14 residues. CDR1 and CDR2 (germline): ENHRY, SYGVKD. Here the CDR3 reads CAIGGTGGHNEQFF. The CDR3 DNA is TGTGCCATCGGGGGGACAGGGGGGCACAATGAGCAGTTCTTC.

The V gene is TRBV28, the J gene TRBJ2-2; 9 nucleotides agree with TRBD2. Per the germline V gene, CDR1 is MDHEN and CDR2 is SYDVKM. J was trimmed by 9 bases and V by 3 bases; bases with no gene match: 14. The CDR3 runs 17 residues. Here the CDR3 reads CASSFPGSGRNTRELFF. The CDR3 DNA follows: TGTGCCAGCAGTTTTCCTGGGAGCGGGAGGAATACTAGGGAGCTGTTTTTT. Complete variable domain (other parts from reference TRBV28 and TRBJ2-2): DVKVTQSSRYLVKRTGEKVFLECVQDMDHENMFWYRQDPGLGLRLIYFSYDVKMKEKGDIPEGYSVSREKKERFSLILESASTNQTSMYLCASSFPGSGRNTRELFFGEGSRLTVL.

This CDR3 is CASSLGLDNEQFF. The CDR3 region has the DNA TGTGCCAGCAGCTTGGGACTAGACAATGAGCAGTTCTTC. This chain connects TRBV5-4 to TRBJ2-1, with a weak D call TRBD2 (6 bases). V was cut by 0 bases and J by 5 bases, with 6 bases left in between. CDR3 length equals 13 residues. The germline gives CDR1 SGHNT, CDR2 YYREEE (reference sequence).

This rearrangement joins TRBV10-1 to TRBJ2-5; D not resolved. The CDR3 loop spans 12 amino acids. The germline CDR1 and CDR2 sequences are WNHNN and SYGVQD (reference sequence). Trimming took off 5 bases at V and 4 bases at J, with 8 bases between the two ends. The CDR3 protein is CASSSPGETQYF. The CDR3, as DNA: TGCGCCAGCAGTTCCCCGGGAGAGACCCAGTACTTC.

The count of this clone is one. The chain links TRBV1 to TRBJ2-2; TRBD2, as called in the table, went unchecked against the DNA. TRBV1 is annotated as a pseudogene. The CDR3 consists of 19 residues. The CDR3 DNA reads TGCACCAGCAGCCAAGCCAAAAGGGTAGCGGGAGGATACGGCGGGGAGCTGTTTTTT. This sequence encodes CTSSQAKRVAGGYGGELFF.

This chain connects TRBV25-1 to TRBJ1-1; 10 bases are a match to TRBD1. CDR1 MGHDK and CDR2 SYGVNS come from the germline V gene. The V segment lost 10 bases and the J segment 7 bases; nucleotides outside the gene matches: 9. The CDR3 totals 13 residues. The CDR3 DNA reads as TGTGCCACCTCGGGACAGGGGTGGGGTGAAGCTTTCTTT. This sequence encodes CATSGQGWGEAFF.

This chain connects TRBV11-2 to TRBJ1-1; D is ambiguous. Trimming took 0 bases from V and 1 from J, leaving 9 bases between them. This CDR3 has 15 amino acids. Germline loops: CDR1 SGHAT, CDR2 FQNNGV. The CDR3 bases are TGTGCCAGCAGCTTAGATCCAGGAAAGAACACTGAAGCTTTCTTT. Its translation: CASSLDPGKNTEAFF.

The J gene is TRBJ2-3, the V gene TRBV7-9; the D call may be TRBD1 or TRBD2 (6 bases each). The CDR3 extends over 18 amino acids. Trimming left V 2 bases short and J 0 bases short, with 18 bases between. Germline CDR1 SEHNR, CDR2 FQNEAQ (reference sequence). The CDR3 DNA is TGTGCCAGCAGCTTATTAGGGGGGAATAGCGGAAGCACAGATACGCAGTATTTT. Protein: CASSLLGGNSGSTDTQYF.

V is TRBV19 and J is TRBJ2-5; D is perhaps TRBD1 (7 bases). The CDR3 sequence is 16 residues long. V lost 4 bases and J lost 4, with 19 bases in between. Germline CDR1 is LNHDA and CDR2 is SQIVND (reference sequence). Here the CDR3 reads CASSKFSAGGRETQYF. The DNA for the CDR3 is TGTGCCAGTAGTAAATTCTCGGCAGGGGGGCGAGAGACCCAGTACTTC.